This T cell receptor (beta chain) was sequenced for a study of read filtering for tumor transcriptome and immune sequencing (TCRdb year 2020). In the study overall: The cohort had 17 male and 15 or so female patients with a mean age of about 66 years, ranging from 47 to 80. One of the main goals was to work out a read-filtering strategy for immune repertoire data, in particular whether clonotypes backed by only a single read should be removed. After DNase treatment, whole-transcriptome libraries were prepared with the TruSeq RNA Access Library Prep Kit. Using the same bone marrow samples, the study compared TCR repertoires obtained by targeted immune repertoire sequencing with those obtained by bulk whole-transcriptome sequencing. By revised international staging, fewer than ten patients were R-ISS I, over 15 were R-ISS II and over 5 were R-ISS III. Per sample, about 3.5 to 11 million TCR-region mapped reads were obtained with IR-seq, compared with only 85 to 1273 with RNA-seq. The study at large found these results: Single-read clonotypes made up roughly four fifths of clonotypes but roughly 3.5% of total reads in IR-seq, and just under 75% of clonotypes and about 45% of reads in RNA-seq. The correlation between IR-seq and RNA-seq shared clonotype proportions was increased by removal of single-read clonotypes. Compared with RNA-seq, IR-seq captured clonotypes at much higher depth and more reliably, and a smaller IR-seq throughput was enough to identify most shared clonotypes. Rather than purified T cells, the sorted CD138-negative fraction was a mixed bone marrow immune population.

The Immunoverse kit was used to build TCR libraries from 400 ng RNA, with molecular barcoded adaptors covering alpha/delta and beta/gamma chains. The same RNA used for transcriptome sequencing was used for TCR library preparation. An Illumina HiSeq 4000 with 2 x 150 cycles was used to sequence the TCR libraries. The original methods were these. Using MiXCR, which included quality filtering and error correction, TCR reads were aligned to human V, D, J and C references and then assembled into CDR3 clonotypes. Clonotype counts and gene usage diversity were analyzed with the tcR package in R. Raw mapping reads were checked after the RNA-seq reads had been mapped by STAR aligner version 2.5.3a onto the human GRCh37 genome. To test the effect of sequencing depth on detected clonotypes, IR-seq fastq files were randomly downsampled using Seqtk 1.3. TCRdb reprocessed the public reads (quality trimming at Q25 with fastp, clone calling with MiXCR) and kept in-frame beta chains. Every distinct CDR3 protein forms one entry, paired with its most common genes and DNA. The V and J calls, along with clone size, are taken from TCRdb and not from the paper's own processing. This sample gives roughly 130,000 distinct CDR3 sequences in total; about an eighth of them show up just once. Jointly, the top ten make up approximately 11% of the sample.

This clonotype was counted many times. Its antigen remains undetermined. Base qualities were left out, and no much larger clone turns up one base away. Each patient had bone marrow sampled at the time of active disease. Ficoll-Hypaque density gradient centrifugation was used to isolate bone marrow mononuclear cells. CD138-negative cells were obtained by negative selection after labeling with CD138 magnetic microbeads on a MACS separator, removing myeloma plasma cells. Flow cytometry on an Attune NxT with CD138 antibodies was used to check the purity of the isolated cells. Total RNA was extracted using TRIzol reagent and was quantified on a NanoDrop spectrophotometer. Paired RNA-seq and IR-seq were performed on the CD138-negative bone marrow sample of each patient. From the germline V gene (reference sequence), CDR1 is DFQATT and CDR2 is SNEGSKA. The CDR3 numbers 12 residues from cysteine through phenylalanine. Only CDR3 DNA is held: 36 bases, read in frame from base 1. Trimmed from V: 6 bases; trimmed from J: 4 bases; junction bases lacking a gene match: 3.

Sample: a population of CD138-negative cells sorted from bone marrow. The sample's cell subset or site, from its label and the paper: bone marrow mononuclear cells depleted of CD138+ plasma/myeloma cells by negative magnetic selection. The chain employs TRBV20-1 and TRBJ1-5, and TRBD1 aligns with 7 junction nucleotides. This clonotype originated in a donor at least 40 years old with multiple myeloma. The DNA is as follows: TGCAGTGCGGGGACAGAAAATCAGCCCCAGCATTTT. This translates into CSAGTENQPQHF.